The 9 T cell receptor beta chains listed next were all sequenced from one sample in a study of graft-versus-host responses after intestinal transplantation. The data were produced by immunoSEQ multiplex PCR, yet TCRdb's version contains in-frame clones alone and is incomplete. The data hold about 120,000 clones, with 90% observed a single time. Antigens for these TCRs are unknown. The sequencing here drew on unstimulated CD4+ T cells sorted from spleen or lymph node cells, taken before intestinal transplant. These TCRs come from a human donor who received an intestinal transplant.

The chain carries TRBV29-1 and TRBJ2-5; D might be TRBD1 (5 bases). V was pared by 2 bases and J by 1 base, with 8 bases between. CDR3 length: 13 amino acids. The germline V gene has CDR1 SQVTM and CDR2 ANQGSEA. The chain's CDR3 is CSVEKGIQETQYF. The CDR3 coding sequence is TGCAGCGTTGAAAAGGGGATCCAAGAGACCCAGTACTTC. The full variable domain, completed using reference TRBV29-1 and TRBJ2-5, is SAVISQKPSRDICQRGTSLTIQCQVDSQVTMMFWYRQQPGQSLTLIATANQGSEATYESGFVIDKFPISRPNLTFSTLTVSNMSPEDSSIYLCSVEKGIQETQYFGPGTRLLVL.

V and J are TRBV19 and TRBJ2-2; D gene ambiguous. The germline V gene has CDR1 LNHDA and CDR2 SQIVND (reference sequence). V gave up 4 bases and J gave up 8 bases, with 11 bases separating them. The CDR3 contains 13 residues. CDR3 DNA sequence: TGTGCCAGTAGTAGCTCTCTCGGGGGGGAGCTGTTTTTT. Amino acids: CASSSSLGGELFF.

This chain links TRBV6-5 with TRBJ2-5, with 8 nucleotides matching TRBD2. Germline V gene sequence: CDR1 MNHEY, CDR2 SVGAGI. V lost 2 bases to trimming and J lost 5 bases; unmatched junction nucleotides: 7. This CDR3 is built from 15 residues. Here the CDR3 DNA reads TGTGCCAGCAGTTACGGAGCGGGACTAGTTGAGACCCAGTACTTC. Amino acid sequence: CASSYGAGLVETQYF.

This rearrangement joins TRBV7-8 to TRBJ1-2; D uncertain. Per germline, CDR1 SGHVS and CDR2 FQNEAQ. Trimming stripped 2 bases from V and 4 bases from J, with 11 bases between. There are 14 residues in the CDR3. For the CDR3, the DNA is TGTGCCAGCAGCTTATTAAACAGAATCTATGGCTACACCTTC. It is translated as CASSLLNRIYGYTF.

The chain employs TRBV5-1 and TRBJ2-2; no reliable D call. The CDR3 is 13 amino acids. Trimming removed 2 bases from V and 1 base from J, with 3 bases in between. In germline, CDR1 is SGHRS, CDR2 YFSETQ. The CDR3 DNA sequence: TGCGCCAGCAGCTTTAAGAACACCGGGGAGCTGTTTTTT. It translates to CASSFKNTGELFF.

The chain combines TRBV4-3 with TRBJ2-7; TRBD1 might be the D (5 bases). V lost 2 bases, J lost 0 bases, and 11 bases lay in between. Germline lookup yields CDR1 LGHNA and CDR2 YSLEER. CDR3 length: 15 amino acids. The CDR3 sequence is CASSQSDTNSYEQYF. The CDR3 DNA is TGCGCCAGCAGCCAATCGGACACCAACTCCTACGAGCAGTACTTC.

The CDR3 DNA reads TGTGCCAGCAGTTTATTTACGGGGGAGGCCCAAGAGACCCAGTACTTC. Translated, it gives CASSLFTGEAQETQYF. The chain joins TRBV28 to TRBJ2-5, with D possibly being TRBD2 (6 bases). CDR1 MDHEN and CDR2 SYDVKM come from the germline V gene. CDR3 length: 16 amino acids. Trimming took 1 base from V and 1 from J, leaving 13 bases between them.

This chain uses TRBV5-1 with TRBJ2-2; 7 positions agree with TRBD1. Germline CDR1 SGHRS, CDR2 YFSETQ. This CDR3 comprises 19 residues. Unmatched junction bases numbered 17, after V lost 5 bases and J lost 1 base. CDR3 sequence reads: CASRQRGGEASKNTGELFF. The CDR3 coding sequence is TGCGCCAGCAGACAGAGAGGGGGCGAGGCCTCCAAGAACACCGGGGAGCTGTTTTTT.

The genes are TRBV19 and TRBJ2-7, with 12 bases aligning to TRBD2. CDR3 length: 15 amino acids. V dropped 5 bases and J dropped 2; count of bases not matched to a gene: 4. Germline V gene sequence: CDR1 LNHDA, CDR2 SQIVND (reference sequence). The CDR3 sequence: CASSQTSGSPYEQYF. CDR3 in DNA: TGTGCCAGTAGTCAGACTAGCGGGAGTCCCTACGAGCAGTACTTC.